This T cell receptor beta chain was profiled in a study of blood T cell repertoires in COVID-19 (dated by TCRdb to the early 2020s). Looking at the study overall: Samples covering the acute and convalescent phases of COVID-19 were provided by collaborators in the United States, Italy and Spain. The repertoires were released in a freely available public database meant as a resource for research on the immune response to SARS-CoV-2. Nearly every sample came with metadata listing a de-identified subject ID, COVID-19 status, age in years and sex. Where available, HLA class I and class II types were taken from metadata supplied by the sample provider and were not determined by assay-based typing. Deeply sampled blood TCRbeta repertoires from subjects exposed to, actively infected with, or recovered from COVID-19 were included in the dataset. Samples were obtained from the ongoing ImmuneRACE study (first 160 participants) and from some 1,200 subjects provided by 6 global collaborators. The prospective study material was composed of cDNA or gDNA derived from T cells, B-cell-depleted T cells, or PBMCs.

TCRbeta CDR3 regions were amplified from genomic DNA by means of the immunoSEQ Assay, a bias-controlled multiplex PCR. The paper's data handling went like this. Nucleated cell counts per sample were estimated from amplification of reference gene primers within the assay. To quantify the absolute abundance of each unique TCRbeta CDR3 rearrangement, sequence reads were collapsed and filtered. For each sample, productive Simpson clonality was calculated by taking the square root of Simpson's diversity index across productive rearrangements. TCRdb provides this immuneACCESS table in a form limited to in-frame rearrangements. Some clones are lacking; in checked studies, under half of them reflect an unresolved V gene, and why the rest are absent is not known. V and J calls plus clone size are reproduced from that table; the DNA served to infer D and trimming. This sample is represented by a few hundred thousand clones; 90% of them were singletons. The ten most abundant clones make up over 5% of the sample.

With regard to this clone: The target of this receptor is not known. Base qualities are not recorded, but no much larger clone differs from it by a single base.

At one collaborating source in Seattle, patients were enrolled during active infection and were followed longitudinally through the course of disease. Collaborating institutions collected whole blood in K2EDTA tubes following their own protocols. For TCRbeta analysis, collaborators shipped samples in one of three forms: frozen whole blood, isolated PBMCs, or DNA extracted from either of those sample types. The germline V gene (reference sequence) yields LNHDA for CDR1 and SQIVND for CDR2. Inclusive of the bounding cysteine and phenylalanine, the CDR3 is 17 residues long. CDR3 DNA is the only sequence kept; it has 51 bases, read in frame from the first base. Clipping removes 5 bases from V and 2 bases from J, with 6 as the unmatched junction base count. General findings and caveats noted by the study authors: Clinical and demographic metadata were provided uncurated, with the amount varying by source and participant.

The sequence was collected from a woman between 45 and 65 years old with COVID-19, enrolled during active disease. The source material was peripheral blood. The rearrangement combines TRBV19 with TRBJ2-6; the junction holds 10 bases that match TRBD1. The CDR3 here reads CASSSRQGAAGANVLTF. At the DNA level, the sequence is TGTGCCAGTAGTTCCAGACAGGGGGCTGCTGGGGCCAACGTCCTGACTTTC.